Below, 4 T cell receptor beta chains from the same sample are listed, as sequenced in a study of T cell repertoires in cytomegalovirus infection. A single record per CDR3 protein comes from TCRdb applying MiXCR to the reads. The sample shows hundreds of thousands of distinct CDR3 sequences, roughly 43% of them seen only once. The antigens of these receptors remain unknown. This sample comprised cultured PBMCs, obtained from culture after CMV antigen stimulation. The receptors here all came from a human donor in good health (CMV status not recorded). Some clones in this sample may be carry-over from other donors' samples.

This clonotype was found a few times. This rearrangement joins TRBV7-6 to TRBJ2-3, with a weak D call TRBD2 (5 bases). The CDR3 has 15 amino acids. V shed 1 base and J shed 2 bases, with 10 bases lying between them. Germline lookup yields CDR1 SGHVS and CDR2 FNYEAQ. The CDR3 spells CASSLGAGYTDTQYF. The CDR3 bases are TGTGCCAGCAGCTTAGGCGCGGGTTACACAGATACGCAGTATTTT.

As regards this clonotype: This clone may be a read error of a much larger clone one base away. The V call is TRBV7-6, the J call TRBJ1-1; D uncertain. Germline V gives CDR1 SGHVS, CDR2 FNYEAQ. This CDR3 is 13 amino acids long. Trimming took off 0 bases at V and 4 bases at J, with 6 bases between the two ends. The DNA for the CDR3 is TGTGCCAGCAGCTTAGCGCTGGGCACTGAAGCTTTCTTT. Residues: CASSLALGTEAFF.

The CDR3 region is CASSLGGTSGRRTDTQYF. The CDR3 region has the DNA TGTGCCAGCAGCTTAGGTGGGACTAGCGGGAGGCGGACAGATACGCAGTATTTT. The rearrangement uses TRBV7-2 and TRBJ2-3, with 15 bases lining up with TRBD2. The CDR3 has 18 amino acids. V trimming: 1 base; J trimming: 3 bases; junction bases outside the gene matches: 5. The germline V gene has CDR1 SGHTA and CDR2 FQGNSA.

The V call is TRBV19, the J call TRBJ2-1, with a tentative D call TRBD2 (6 bases). There are 16 residues in the CDR3. Trimming stripped 1 base from V and 3 bases from J, with 13 bases between. Germline CDR1 LNHDA, CDR2 SQIVND (reference sequence). CDR3 in amino acids: CASSIGKGRYYNEQFF. For the CDR3, the DNA is TGTGCCAGTAGTATAGGTAAAGGGAGGTACTACAATGAGCAGTTCTTC.